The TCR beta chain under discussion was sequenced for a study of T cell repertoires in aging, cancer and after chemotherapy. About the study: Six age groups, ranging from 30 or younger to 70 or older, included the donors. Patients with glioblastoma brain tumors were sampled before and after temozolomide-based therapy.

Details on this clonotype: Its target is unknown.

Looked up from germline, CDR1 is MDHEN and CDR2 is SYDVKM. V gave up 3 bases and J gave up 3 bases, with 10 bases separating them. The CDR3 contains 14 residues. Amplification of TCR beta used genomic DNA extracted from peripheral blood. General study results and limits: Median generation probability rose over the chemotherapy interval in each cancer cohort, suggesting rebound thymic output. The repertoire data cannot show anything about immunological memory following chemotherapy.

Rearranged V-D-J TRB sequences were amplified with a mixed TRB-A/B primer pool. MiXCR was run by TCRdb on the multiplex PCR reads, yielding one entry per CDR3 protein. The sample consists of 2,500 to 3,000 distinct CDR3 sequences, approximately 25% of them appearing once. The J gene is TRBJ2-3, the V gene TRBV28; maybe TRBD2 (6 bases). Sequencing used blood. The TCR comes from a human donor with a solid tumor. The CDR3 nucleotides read TGTGCCAGCAGTTTCCTTAGCGGAACAGATACGCAGTATTTT. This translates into CASSFLSGTDTQYF.